This is a list of T cell receptor beta chains from one sample in a study of blood T cell repertoires in COVID-19. Here immunoSEQ multiplex PCR was the method, and the copy in TCRdb shows in-frame clones only, minus some. The sample lists some 400,000 clones, 75% to 90% occurring once. Sequenced input: PBMCs or T cells enriched from blood (not recorded which). Receptors were obtained from a man younger than 40 who had recovered from COVID-19. Each CDR3 is given without its conserved first and last residue. The order of the fields is clone size, CDR3 length, V gene, CDR3 protein. Part of the rows lack a size; the others show once, few, many or a class for expanded clones.

>.|12|TRBV6-4
ASSSTLSGSGYT
>once|13|TRBV30
AWGGQGATNEKLF
>.|12|TRBV2
ASSEVRTGVGYT
>.|13|TRBV7-9
ASSDRLATDYEQY
>.|13|TRBV27
ASSLGLTSYNEQF
>once|14|TRBV23-1
ASSQFRDRESYEQY
>.|13|TRBV18
ASSLQAFPTDTQY
>.|13|TRBV19
ASSIGGRDAYEQY
>.|11|TRBV3-1/TRBV3-2
ASSQAGGQPQH
>.|13|TRBV19
ASRDQGQTYNEQF
>.|13|TRBV18
ASSPSTSGSPEQY
>.|13|TRBV6-5
ASSYDRDSGNTIY
>.|11|TRBV10-1
ASGPGTGGGYT
>once|11|TRBV18
ASSPQGDREAF
>.|11|TRBV11-2
ASSSDRGQPQH
>.|11|TRBV20-1
SASGVAPYEQY
>.|13|TRBV3-1/TRBV3-2
ASTTLAGGSYEQY
>.|11|TRBV10-2
ASSEQARNEQF
>.|13|TRBV24-1
ATSDSGGAKDTQY
>.|14|TRBV5-1
ASSDLQDSSSRPLH
>.|13|TRBV5-8
ASTGRGALATEAF
>once|12|TRBV9
ASRVAGNTGELF
>.|11|TRBV5-1
ASSREGGTEAF
>once|12|TRBV24-1
AMTGGGFPYEQY
>.|14|TRBV30
AWSVGAEVPSFGYT